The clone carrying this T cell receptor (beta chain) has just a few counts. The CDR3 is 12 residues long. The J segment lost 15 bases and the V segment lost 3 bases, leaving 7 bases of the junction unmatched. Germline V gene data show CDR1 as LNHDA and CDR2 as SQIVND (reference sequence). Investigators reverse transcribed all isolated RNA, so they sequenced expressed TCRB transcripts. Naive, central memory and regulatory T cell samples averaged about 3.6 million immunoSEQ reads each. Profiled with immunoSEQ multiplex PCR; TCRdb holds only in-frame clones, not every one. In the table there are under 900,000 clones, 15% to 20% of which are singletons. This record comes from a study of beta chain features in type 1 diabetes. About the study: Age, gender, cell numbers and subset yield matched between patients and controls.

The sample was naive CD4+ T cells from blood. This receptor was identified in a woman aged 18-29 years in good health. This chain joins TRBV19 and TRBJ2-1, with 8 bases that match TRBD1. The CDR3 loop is CASSISRGLLFF. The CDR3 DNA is TGTGCCAGTAGTATCTCCAGGGGGCTTCTGTTCTTC. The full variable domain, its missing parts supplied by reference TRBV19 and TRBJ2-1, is DGGITQSPKYLFRKEGQNVTLSCEQNLNHDAMYWYRQDPGQGLRLIYYSQIVNDFQKGDIAEGYSVSREKKESFPLTVTSAQKNPTAFYLCASSISRGLLFFGPGTRLTVL.